This T cell receptor (beta chain) was captured by sequencing in a study of T cell responses to AZD1222 COVID-19 vaccine (dated by TCRdb to the early 2020s). Regarding the complete study: AZD1222 recipients with second doses at about 4 weeks or about 12 weeks were pooled, because spike-specific TCR depth and breadth did not differ between schedules. A total of 233 trial participants underwent TCR sequencing, of whom 200 to 220 received two doses of AZD1222 and about 25 received two doses of the MenACWY control vaccine. Trial participants were enrolled by age into 18-55, 56-69 and 70-plus year subgroups, with approximately 150, 28 and 58 TCR-sequenced participants respectively. Study-wide conclusions, independent of this receptor: Participants were mostly white British and included more females than males, and it was suggested by the authors that clonal diversity may have been underestimated. The 56-69-year group was small, and its depth increase did not reach significance, likely because of low power. The vaccine-associated CD4 TCRs covered the entire spike protein, and the dominant responses fell in regions 160-218 and 743-854. Conclusions about previously exposed vaccinees are limited because only six or seven AZD1222 recipients were SARS-CoV-2 seropositive at baseline. Because no day 14 peak-response samples were available, the repertoires could be characterized only after the peak T cell response. Nearly half of unique spike-specific TCRs reportedly recognized epitopes outside regions mutated in the B.1.351 and B.1.1.7 variants. After two AZD1222 doses, spike-specific TCR breadth and depth were significantly higher than at day 0 and than in MenACWY recipients.

The time point label corresponds to: baseline before first vaccination. Samples from vaccinated people were obtained from the UK trials COV001 and COV002, which included a single-blind randomized controlled phase 2/3 trial of AZD1222 (ChAdOx1 nCoV-19) in healthy adults. For TCRbeta chain sequencing, PBMC samples were collected from trial participants at day 0 and at day 28 after the second dose. The CDR3 regions of human TCRbeta chains were subjected to immunosequencing. The original methods were these. TCRs in the repertoires were compared against a reference library of SARS-CoV-2-specific TCRs that had been generated with the MIRA antigen-specificity platform. Breadth meant the fraction of unique TCRs that were SARS-CoV-2-associated, whereas depth meant the fraction of total T cells that were SARS-CoV-2-associated. Using the MIRA data, each spike-specific TCR was assigned both to the spike region to which the TCR was reactive and to a CD4 or CD8 class. Log10-transformed breadth and depth values were compared by one-way ANOVA with Sidak's multiple comparisons tests. Here the immuneACCESS table is served through TCRdb, limited to in-frame sequences with V and J called. Missing clones are a known gap in these copies; in checked studies unresolved V genes cover under half, and the rest lacks a known reason. V and J calls plus clone size are reproduced from that table; the DNA served to infer D and trimming. Recorded for this sample are about 85,000 clones; 85% to 90% of them occurred a single time. The ten largest make up approximately 7% of the sample.

Taken from the germline V gene, the CDR1 and CDR2 loops are SGHAT and FQNNGV. V is shortened by 6 bases, J by 3 bases, and the region joining them spans 18 bases. The CDR3 runs 15 amino acids, cysteine and phenylalanine included. Just the 45-base CDR3 DNA is kept, in frame starting at base 1. This clone was recorded a few times. The specificity of this receptor is unknown. No base quality information exists; no much larger clone differs at one position. The rearranged segments are TRBV11-2 and TRBJ2-7; the D element could tentatively be TRBD1 or TRBD2, as 5 bases agree for each. The source is an adult in good health. This material consisted of peripheral blood, taken on day 0 of AZD1222 vaccination. At the DNA level, the sequence is TGTGCCAGCAGGGTGAGAGGGGACGTGGACTACGAGCAGTACTTC. Its translation reads: CASRVRGDVDYEQYF.